This entry concerns a single TCR beta chain. Measured with immunoSEQ multiplex PCR; TCRdb has only the in-frame clones, and not every one. The sample has approximately 37,000 clones; 70% to 90% are singletons. The V gene's germline CDR1 is SGHRS and CDR2 YFSETQ. Between the trimmed V and J ends, which lost 4 bases and 0 bases, there was a span of 11 bases. The CDR3 is 15 amino acids. The sample is drawn from a study of T cell changes during pregnancy in multiple sclerosis. Sequencing was performed on CD8+ T cells from peripheral blood mononuclear cells, taken in the first trimester of pregnancy. The J gene is TRBJ2-1, the V gene TRBV5-1; D gene uncertain. The origin of this receptor is a female donor with multiple sclerosis, enrolled in a pregnancy study. CDR3 DNA: TGCGCCAGCAGCATAGACCGGAGCTCCTACAATGAGCAGTTCTTC. It is translated as CASSIDRSSYNEQFF.